This TCR beta chain originates from a study of shared clonotypes between healthy human individuals. Profiled with immunoSEQ multiplex PCR; TCRdb holds only in-frame clones, not every one. The data contain 1.6 million or so clones, around 98.5% of them singletons. The CDR3 runs to 13 residues. V lost 3 bases, J lost 4 bases, and 9 bases lay in between. Germline lookup yields CDR1 ENHRY and CDR2 SYGVKD. Sequencing input: naive CD4+ T cells sorted from blood. Subset given: CD45RA+ positively selected. The chain has TRBV10-3 and TRBJ2-5; D is unresolved. This receptor was taken from a young man in good health. CDR3 loop: CAISDGWGETQYF. The DNA for the CDR3 is TGTGCCATCAGTGATGGATGGGGAGAGACCCAGTACTTC.